The 30 T cell receptor beta chains below were found in one sample sequenced in a study of cytomegalovirus exposure and HLA in healthy donors. The PCR used 60 Vbeta and 13 Jbeta primers. Only in-frame clones appear in the TCRdb table, and some are missing; sequencing was by immunoSEQ multiplex PCR. This table has over 100,000 clones, nearly 70% appearing once. What was sequenced was PBMCs. These receptor sequences come from an older woman in good health and CMV-seropositive.

This chain links TRBV7-8 with TRBJ2-7; TRBD2 aligns across 8 bases. The CDR3 loop spans 15 amino acids. The junction had 7 bases not matched to a gene; V was cut back by 1 base and J by 5 bases. Germline values: CDR1 SGHVS, CDR2 FQNEAQ. The CDR3 bases are TGTGCCAGCAGCTTAGTGGCGGGCGGGAGGAACGAGCAGTACTTC. This gives the protein CASSLVAGGRNEQYF.

The J gene is TRBJ1-1, the V gene TRBV7-3, with D uncertain. The CDR3 length is 13 residues. Germline V lookup: CDR1 SGHTA, CDR2 FQGTGA. Trimming cost V 1 base and J 6 bases, with 9 bases left between them. CDR3: CASSLIPGAEAFF. As DNA, the CDR3 is TGTGCCAGCAGCTTAATACCGGGAGCTGAAGCTTTCTTT.

V gene TRBV5-1 combines with J gene TRBJ2-3; perhaps TRBD1 as D (5 bases). This CDR3 is 14 amino acids long. Germline assignment: CDR1 SGHRS and CDR2 YFSETQ. Deletions cut 4 bases from V and 4 bases from J, with 13 bases between. CDR3: CASSLTQGSDTQYF. The CDR3 DNA follows: TGCGCCAGCAGCCTAACCCAGGGTTCAGATACGCAGTATTTT.

The table lists this clone with a few counts. The chain couples TRBV7-2 to TRBJ2-6, with D possibly being TRBD1 (6 bases). CDR1 is SGHTA and CDR2 is FQGNSA in the germline V gene. Trimming took 5 bases from V and 1 from J, leaving 15 bases between them. The CDR3 contains 17 residues. The CDR3: CASSHGTRVSGANVLTF. DNA of the CDR3: TGTGCCAGCAGCCACGGGACACGGGTATCTGGGGCCAACGTCCTGACTTTC.

The chain couples TRBV29-1 to TRBJ2-1, with D possibly matching TRBD2 (6 bases). Trimming pared 0 bases from V and 12 bases from J, leaving 21 bases between. The CDR3 totals 15 residues. Germline V CDR1 and CDR2: SQVTM, ANQGSEA. In DNA form, the CDR3 reads TGCAGCGTTGAAGATCAAAAGGGGCGGGGTCGTGGGCAGTTCTTC. Its protein product is CSVEDQKGRGRGQFF.

V usage is TRBV11-2 and J usage is TRBJ1-1; D is perhaps TRBD1 (5 bases). V gave up 3 bases and J gave up 0 bases, with 8 bases separating them. Per germline, CDR1 SGHAT and CDR2 FQNNGV. This CDR3 has 14 amino acids. The CDR3 loop reads CASSLTALNTEAFF. The CDR3 DNA sequence: TGTGCCAGCAGCTTGACAGCCTTGAACACTGAAGCTTTCTTT.

This clone was counted between two and nine times. The gene calls are TRBV5-1 and TRBJ1-1, with 12 bases matching TRBD1. This CDR3 contains 17 residues. The V segment lost 3 bases and the J segment 3 bases; nucleotides outside the gene matches: 9. Germline lookup yields CDR1 SGHRS and CDR2 YFSETQ. This CDR3 is CASSWGGTGGPYTEAFF. As DNA, the CDR3 is TGCGCCAGCAGCTGGGGTGGGACAGGGGGCCCGTACACTGAAGCTTTCTTT. The full variable domain, completed using reference TRBV5-1 and TRBJ1-1, is KAGVTQTPRYLIKTRGQQVTLSCSPISGHRSVSWYQQTPGQGLQFLFEYFSETQRNKGNFPGRFSGRQFSNSRSEMNVSTLELGDSALYLCASSWGGTGGPYTEAFFGQGTRLTVV.

The CDR3 reads CAISDSTEEQYF. The DNA for the CDR3 is TGTGCCATCAGTGATTCGACAGAAGAGCAGTACTTC. The chain combines TRBV10-3 with TRBJ2-7, with D tentatively TRBD1 (5 bases). V lost 3 bases, J lost 7 bases, and 10 bases lay in between. This CDR3 region has 12 residues. CDR1 is ENHRY, CDR2 SYGVKD, per germline.

This chain uses TRBV19 with TRBJ1-3, with D perhaps matching TRBD1 (6 bases). V shed 5 bases and J shed 0 bases, with 14 bases lying between them. There are 16 residues in the CDR3. Germline CDR1 is LNHDA and CDR2 is SQIVND (reference sequence). CDR3 in amino acids: CASSVDRFFSGNTIYF. CDR3 bases: TGTGCCAGTAGTGTGGACAGATTCTTCTCTGGAAACACCATATATTTT.

This chain uses TRBV30 with TRBJ2-1; TRBD2 aligns across 8 bases. Germline values: CDR1 GTSNPN, CDR2 SVGIG (reference sequence). CDR3 length: 13 amino acids. Germline trimming cut 2 bases from V and 6 bases from J; bases unmatched to any gene: 3. The DNA of the CDR3 is TGTGCCTGGAGTTGGGCGGGGGGCAATGAGCAGTTCTTC. Translated: CAWSWAGGNEQFF.

This clone was recorded a few times. The genes are TRBV27 and TRBJ1-2; 9 nucleotides agree with TRBD1. The CDR3 length is 17 residues. Germline loops: CDR1 MNHEY, CDR2 SMNVEV (reference sequence). V gave up 2 bases and J gave up 6 bases; unmatched junction bases: 13. The CDR3 DNA reads TGTGCCAGCAGTTTAACCCCCGGGACAGGGATTCGGGATGGCTACACCTTC. Amino acid sequence: CASSLTPGTGIRDGYTF.

This clone was seen a single time. This chain joins TRBV5-5 and TRBJ2-5, with 9 bases aligning to TRBD1. J gave up 4 bases and V 7 bases, and 14 bases lay outside the gene matches. This CDR3 comprises 16 residues. Germline CDR1 and CDR2: SGHKS and YYEKEE (reference sequence). CDR3 sequence: CASGDPGQGAGETQYF. The CDR3, as DNA: TGTGCCAGCGGGGATCCGGGACAGGGAGCGGGAGAGACCCAGTACTTC.

The rearrangement uses TRBV6-6 and TRBJ1-2; the D gene is possibly TRBD1 (5 bases). V was pared by 2 bases and J by 1 base, with 8 bases between. Germline values: CDR1 MNHNY, CDR2 SVGAGI (reference sequence). The CDR3 consists of 14 residues. The CDR3, as DNA: TGTGCCAGCAGTTACGGGCAGGGTAACTATGGCTACACCTTC. The encoded protein is CASSYGQGNYGYTF.

The CDR3 coding sequence is TGTGCCAGCTCACCACGACAGAGCAATCAGCCCCAGCATTTT. Amino acids: CASSPRQSNQPQHF. This sequence joins TRBV18 and TRBJ1-5; D is perhaps TRBD1 (5 bases). V was shortened by 1 base and J by 1 base, with 5 bases between the two germline ends. Germline V gives CDR1 KGHSH, CDR2 LQKENI. The CDR3 spans 14 residues.

CDR3 amino acids: CAWNQGGTQPQHF. The CDR3 DNA follows: TGTGCCTGGAACCAGGGGGGTACACAGCCCCAGCATTTT. V and J are TRBV30 and TRBJ1-5; 7 nucleotides match TRBD1. Germline values: CDR1 GTSNPN, CDR2 SVGIG (reference sequence). This CDR3 comprises 13 residues. V lost 4 bases to trimming and J lost 7 bases; unmatched junction nucleotides: 7.

V and J are TRBV6-5 and TRBJ1-2, with 8 positions matching TRBD1. The germline V gene has CDR1 MNHEY and CDR2 SVGAGI. Trimming removed 5 bases from V and 2 bases from J; junction bases left unmatched: 7. CDR3 length: 15 amino acids. The CDR3 loop reads CASSLSNRGNYGYTF. CDR3 nucleotide sequence: TGTGCCAGCAGTCTCTCGAACAGGGGGAACTATGGCTACACCTTC.

This clone was picked up one time. This chain connects TRBV5-6 to TRBJ1-1; perhaps TRBD1 as D (5 bases). Trimming removed 0 bases at V and 1 base at J, with 10 bases between. This CDR3 comprises 15 residues. Germline values: CDR1 SGHDT, CDR2 YYEEEE. CDR3 coding DNA: TGTGCCAGCAGCTTGGTCGGCAGGGAGAACACTGAAGCTTTCTTT. Translation: CASSLVGRENTEAFF.

This chain uses TRBV4-1 with TRBJ2-1; the match to TRBD2 covers 7 bases. V was clipped by 2 bases and J by 5 bases; unmatched bases: 9. This CDR3 is built from 16 residues. In germline, CDR1 is MGHRA, CDR2 YSYEKL. The CDR3 DNA is TGCGCCAGCAGCCAACAACCGGGACTAACCCACAATGAGCAGTTCTTC. Translating gives CASSQQPGLTHNEQFF.

CDR3 sequence (DNA): TGTGCTAGTGGTTTGAAGCAGGGTTCGGGAGAAATTGAAGCTTTCTTT. This sequence encodes CASGLKQGSGEIEAFF. V usage is TRBV12-5 and J usage is TRBJ1-1; D perhaps matches TRBD1 (5 bases). Per germline, CDR1 LGHNT and CDR2 FRNRAP. The V gene lost 2 bases and the J gene lost 7 bases, with 20 bases spanning the gap. The CDR3 loop spans 16 amino acids. Full variable domain (rest looked up from reference TRBV12-5 and TRBJ1-1): DARVTQTPRHKVTEMGQEVTMRCQPILGHNTVFWYRQTMMQGLELLAYFRNRAPLDDSGMPKDRFSAEMPDATLATLKIQPSEPRDSAVYFCASGLKQGSGEIEAFFGQGTRLTVV.

The chain carries TRBV19 and TRBJ2-3; D gene ambiguous. Germline V gives CDR1 LNHDA, CDR2 SQIVND (reference sequence). CDR3 length: 13 residues. Trimming took 8 bases from V and 1 from J, leaving 10 bases between them. CDR3 nucleotides: TGTGCCAGTGTCCAGGCAGGCACAGATACGCAGTATTTT. Protein sequence: CASVQAGTDTQYF. Supplemented by reference TRBV19 and TRBJ2-3, the full variable domain reads DGGITQSPKYLFRKEGQNVTLSCEQNLNHDAMYWYRQDPGQGLRLIYYSQIVNDFQKGDIAEGYSVSREKKESFPLTVTSAQKNPTAFYLCASVQAGTDTQYFGPGTRLTVL.

The chain is built from TRBV25-1 and TRBJ2-7; D may be TRBD1 (5 bases). V was clipped by 1 base and J by 3 bases, with 13 bases between them. Germline V lookup: CDR1 MGHDK, CDR2 SYGVNS. The CDR3 consists of 15 residues. The CDR3 DNA reads TGTGCCAGCAGTGAATTTGGGGCAGGGAACTACGAGCAGTACTTC. This encodes CASSEFGAGNYEQYF.

V gene TRBV5-1 combines with J gene TRBJ2-1, with 13 bases aligning to TRBD2. The CDR3 length is 15 residues. Looked up from germline, CDR1 is SGHRS and CDR2 is YFSETQ. Losses at the gene ends were 4 bases for V and 10 bases for J; bases not matched to a gene: 8. CDR3 loop: CASSPTSGGAREQFF. In DNA, the CDR3 is TGCGCCAGCAGCCCCACTAGCGGGGGGGCCAGGGAGCAGTTCTTC. Filled out from reference TRBV5-1 and TRBJ2-1, the complete variable domain reads KAGVTQTPRYLIKTRGQQVTLSCSPISGHRSVSWYQQTPGQGLQFLFEYFSETQRNKGNFPGRFSGRQFSNSRSEMNVSTLELGDSALYLCASSPTSGGAREQFFGPGTRLTVL.

The rearrangement joins TRBV13 to TRBJ2-3, with TRBD1 matching over 7 bases. CDR1 PRHDT and CDR2 FYEKMQ come from the germline V gene (reference sequence). The CDR3 consists of 16 residues. Trimming at V came to 4 bases and at J to 0 bases, leaving 7 bases not matched to a gene. CDR3 sequence reads: CASSYTGAYSTDTQYF. The CDR3 DNA reads TGTGCCAGCAGCTACACAGGGGCCTATAGCACAGATACGCAGTATTTT.

The chain links TRBV6-5 to TRBJ1-5; D is perhaps TRBD1 (5 bases). With 0 bases removed from V and 7 bases from J, the gap between germline ends came to 13 bases. The CDR3 spans 15 residues. The germline V gene encodes CDR1 MNHEY and CDR2 SVGAGI. CDR3 DNA sequence: TGTGCCAGCAGTTACTCGACAGTGATCAGGCAGCCCCAGCATTTT. Translation: CASSYSTVIRQPQHF.

This clone was found a few times. V is TRBV11-2 and J is TRBJ2-7; D unresolved. V gave up 5 bases and J gave up 6 bases, with 11 bases separating them. CDR1 is SGHAT and CDR2 is FQNNGV in the germline V gene. This CDR3 spans 12 amino acids. CDR3 DNA: TGTGCCAGCAGCCCAGGCTTTCGCGAGCAGTACTTC. Its translation is CASSPGFREQYF.

The chain links TRBV30 to TRBJ2-7; 7 nucleotides line up with TRBD1. V was clipped by 0 bases and J by 0 bases; unmatched bases: 5. CDR1 and CDR2 (germline): GTSNPN, SVGIG (reference sequence). The CDR3 loop spans 15 amino acids. CDR3 protein: CAWSVADRVSYEQYF. CDR3 DNA: TGTGCCTGGAGTGTGGCCGACAGGGTCTCCTACGAGCAGTACTTC. The variable domain in full, completed from reference TRBV30 and TRBJ2-7, reads SQTIHQWPATLVQPVGSPLSLECTVEGTSNPNLYWYRQAAGRGLQLLFYSVGIGQISSEVPQNLSASRPQDRQFILSSKKLLLSDSGFYLCAWSVADRVSYEQYFGPGTRLTVT.

This clone was found a few times. The rearrangement joins TRBV10-3 to TRBJ2-5, with a possible D match to TRBD1 (6 bases). The CDR3 spans 16 residues. V was cut by 2 bases and J by 1 base, with 14 bases left in between. Germline CDR1 is ENHRY and CDR2 is SYGVKD. CDR3: CAISEGEQGIQETQYF. CDR3 nucleotides: TGTGCCATCAGTGAGGGGGAGCAGGGGATCCAAGAGACCCAGTACTTC.

The genes are TRBV30 and TRBJ2-5, with 10 bases fitting TRBD2. In germline, CDR1 is GTSNPN, CDR2 SVGIG (reference sequence). V was pared by 3 bases and J by 4 bases, with 5 bases of the junction left unmatched. The CDR3 has 14 residues. CDR3 nucleotide sequence: TGTGCCTGGAGAATAGCGGGGGGCCGAGAGACCCAGTACTTC. This sequence encodes CAWRIAGGRETQYF. The complete variable domain, with remaining parts taken from reference TRBV30 and TRBJ2-5, reads SQTIHQWPATLVQPVGSPLSLECTVEGTSNPNLYWYRQAAGRGLQLLFYSVGIGQISSEVPQNLSASRPQDRQFILSSKKLLLSDSGFYLCAWRIAGGRETQYFGPGTRLLVL.

The CDR3 protein is CASAQGGETQYF. The CDR3 DNA follows: TGTGCCAGCGCACAGGGGGGAGAGACCCAGTACTTC. The chain carries TRBV7-2 and TRBJ2-5, with 8 bases fitting TRBD1. In germline, CDR1 is SGHTA, CDR2 FQGNSA. This CDR3 is built from 12 residues. The J segment lost 4 bases and the V segment lost 8 bases, leaving 3 bases of the junction unmatched.

V gene TRBV13 combines with J gene TRBJ2-5, with 14 bases fitting TRBD2. CDR3 length equals 16 residues. CDR1 is PRHDT, CDR2 FYEKMQ, per germline (reference sequence). V lost 5 bases, J lost 5 bases, and 7 bases stayed unmatched. The CDR3 DNA sequence: TGTGCCAGCAGCCTCAAGACTAGCGGGGGGGCTGAGACCCAGTACTTC. Amino acid sequence: CASSLKTSGGAETQYF.